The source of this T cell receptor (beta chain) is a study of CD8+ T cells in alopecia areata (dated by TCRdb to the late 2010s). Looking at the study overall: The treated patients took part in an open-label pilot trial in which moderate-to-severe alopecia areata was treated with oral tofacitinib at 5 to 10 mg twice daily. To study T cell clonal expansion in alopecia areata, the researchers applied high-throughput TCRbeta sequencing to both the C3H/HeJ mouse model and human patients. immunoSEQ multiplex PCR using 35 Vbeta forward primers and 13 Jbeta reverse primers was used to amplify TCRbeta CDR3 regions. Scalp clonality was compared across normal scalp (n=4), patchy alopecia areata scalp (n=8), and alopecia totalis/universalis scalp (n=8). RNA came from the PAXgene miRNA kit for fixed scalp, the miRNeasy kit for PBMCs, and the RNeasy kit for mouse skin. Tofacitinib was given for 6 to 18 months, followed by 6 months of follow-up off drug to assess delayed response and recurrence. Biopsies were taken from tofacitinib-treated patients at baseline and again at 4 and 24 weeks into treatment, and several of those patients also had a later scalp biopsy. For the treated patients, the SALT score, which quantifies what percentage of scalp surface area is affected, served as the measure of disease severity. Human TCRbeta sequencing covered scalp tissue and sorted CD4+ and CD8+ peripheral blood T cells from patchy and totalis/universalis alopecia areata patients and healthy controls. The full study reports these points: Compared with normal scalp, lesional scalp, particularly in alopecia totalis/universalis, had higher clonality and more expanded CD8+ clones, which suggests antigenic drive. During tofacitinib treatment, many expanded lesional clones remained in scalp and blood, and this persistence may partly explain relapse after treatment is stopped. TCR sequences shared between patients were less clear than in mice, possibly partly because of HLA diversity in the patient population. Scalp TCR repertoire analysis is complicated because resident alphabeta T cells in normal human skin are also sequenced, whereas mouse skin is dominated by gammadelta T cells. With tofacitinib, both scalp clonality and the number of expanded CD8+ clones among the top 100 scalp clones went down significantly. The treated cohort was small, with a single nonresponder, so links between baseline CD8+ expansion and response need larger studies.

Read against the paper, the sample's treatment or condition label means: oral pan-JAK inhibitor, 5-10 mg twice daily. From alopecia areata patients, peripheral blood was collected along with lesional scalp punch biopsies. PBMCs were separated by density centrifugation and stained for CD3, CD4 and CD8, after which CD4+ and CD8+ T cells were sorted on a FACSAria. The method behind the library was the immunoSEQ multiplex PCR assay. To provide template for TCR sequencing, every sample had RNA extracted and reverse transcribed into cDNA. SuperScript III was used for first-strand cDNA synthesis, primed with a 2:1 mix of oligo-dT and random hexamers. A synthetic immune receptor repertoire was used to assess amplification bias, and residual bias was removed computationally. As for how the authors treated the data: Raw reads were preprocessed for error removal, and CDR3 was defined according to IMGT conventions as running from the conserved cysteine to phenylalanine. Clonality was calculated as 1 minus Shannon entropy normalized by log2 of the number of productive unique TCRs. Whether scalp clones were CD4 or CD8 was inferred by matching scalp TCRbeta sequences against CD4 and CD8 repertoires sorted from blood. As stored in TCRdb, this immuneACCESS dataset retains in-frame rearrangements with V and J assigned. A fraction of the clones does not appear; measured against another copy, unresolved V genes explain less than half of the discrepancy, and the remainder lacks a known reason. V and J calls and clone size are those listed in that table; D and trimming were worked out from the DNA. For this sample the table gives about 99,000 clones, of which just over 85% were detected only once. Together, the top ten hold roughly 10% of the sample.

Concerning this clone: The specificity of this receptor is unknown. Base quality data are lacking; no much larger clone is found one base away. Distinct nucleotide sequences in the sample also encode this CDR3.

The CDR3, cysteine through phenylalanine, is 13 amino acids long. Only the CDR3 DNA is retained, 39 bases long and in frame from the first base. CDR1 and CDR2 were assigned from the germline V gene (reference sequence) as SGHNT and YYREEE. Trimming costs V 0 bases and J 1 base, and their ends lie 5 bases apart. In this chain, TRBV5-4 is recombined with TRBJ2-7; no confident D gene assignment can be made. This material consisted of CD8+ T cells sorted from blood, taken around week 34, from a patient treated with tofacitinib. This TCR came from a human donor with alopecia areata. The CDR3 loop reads CASSLVGSYEQYF. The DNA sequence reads TGTGCCAGCAGCTTGGTCGGGTCCTACGAGCAGTACTTC.